This TCR delta chain was documented in a study of gamma-delta T cells after stem cell transplantation. The V gene's germline CDR1 is GEAIGNYY and CDR2 EKD. The CDR3 runs to 14 residues. TCRdb re-called clones from the RT-PCR reads using CATT. The top ten hold 65% to 70% of the sample, which has roughly 1,500 delta-chain clones, roughly 1.7% seen once. Comments on this clone: A far larger clone is just one base off, so this is likely a read error.

The sequencing sample was made of gamma-delta T cells. The chain carries TRDV2 and TRDJ1; no clear D. This TCR was recovered from a human donor. It is not recorded whose cells these are; they may come from a transplant donor. The CDR3: CACHDITHTDKFIF. CDR3 coding DNA: TGTGCCTGTCACGACATAACCCACACCGATAAATTCATCTTT.